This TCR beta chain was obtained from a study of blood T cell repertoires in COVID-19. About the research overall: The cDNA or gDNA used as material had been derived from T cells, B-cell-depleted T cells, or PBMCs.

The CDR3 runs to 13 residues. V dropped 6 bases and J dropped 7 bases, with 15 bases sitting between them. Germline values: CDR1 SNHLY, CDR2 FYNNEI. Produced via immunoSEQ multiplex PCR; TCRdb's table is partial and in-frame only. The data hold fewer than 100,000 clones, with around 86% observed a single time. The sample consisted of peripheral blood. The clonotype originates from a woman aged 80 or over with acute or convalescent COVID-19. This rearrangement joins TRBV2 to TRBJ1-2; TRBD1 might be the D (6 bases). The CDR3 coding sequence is TGTGCCAGCAGGCAGGGGCCAGGGTCTGGCTACACCTTC. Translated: CASRQGPGSGYTF.